This TCR beta chain came from a study of shared clonotypes between healthy human individuals. Terminally differentiated effector memory CD45RA+ cells were excluded from the naive CD8 cells, which were CD45RO-negative and positively selected for CCR7. Here immunoSEQ multiplex PCR was the method, and the copy in TCRdb shows in-frame clones only, minus some. The sample yields 2 million or so clones, roughly 94% seen once. The CDR3 is made up of 13 amino acids. V lost 6 bases and J 2 bases, leaving 11 bases between the germline ends. Germline V gives CDR1 LNHDA, CDR2 SQIVND (reference sequence). The chain couples TRBV19 to TRBJ2-7; D not resolved. Sequenced: naive CD8+ T cells sorted from blood. This TCR derives from a man between 18 and 35 years old in good health. CDR3 bases: TGTGCCAGTAGACCCGGCTCTACCTACGAGCAGTACTTC. This sequence encodes CASRPGSTYEQYF.